Presented here are 4 T cell receptor beta chains from one specimen sequenced in a study of post-analysis software for immune sequencing data. Study conclusions and caveats: Elevated frequency relative to controls characterized a handful of TRBV segments in patients, TRBV5-6, TRBV5-1 and TRBV20-1 among them.

These receptors have no identified antigens. Sequencing libraries made from TCR beta cDNA carried unique molecular identifiers. One entry per CDR3 protein results from TCRdb running MiXCR on the PCR reads. Here the sample spans 700,000 to 800,000 distinct CDR3 sequences, roughly 27% being singletons. The sample taken for sequencing was blood. The receptor set was obtained from a girl aged 5 to 17 with multiple sclerosis.

The V and J genes are TRBV12-3 or TRBV12-4 and TRBJ2-7; 11 bases fit TRBD2. V dropped 5 bases and J dropped 6; count of bases not matched to a gene: 6. CDR3 length: 14 residues. CDR3 protein: CASSKLAGVTEQYF. For the CDR3, the DNA is TGTGCCAGCAGTAAACTAGCGGGAGTCACCGAGCAGTACTTC.

The chain combines TRBV4-2 with TRBJ2-3, with 7 bases identical to TRBD2. The CDR3 sequence is 16 residues long. In germline, CDR1 is LGHNA, CDR2 YNFKEQ. With V trimmed by 4 bases and J by 2 bases, 9 bases remained unmatched. CDR3 nucleotides: TGTGCCAGCAGCCGGCTCACAGCGGGACCCACAGATACGCAGTATTTT. Its protein is CASSRLTAGPTDTQYF.

The CDR3 DNA follows: TGCGCCAGCAGCAGATCTACAACTAATGAAAAACTGTTTTTT. This translates into CASSRSTTNEKLFF. This chain connects TRBV5-1 to TRBJ1-4; no clear D gene. V lost 4 bases to trimming and J lost 0 bases, with 7 bases between them. The germline gives CDR1 SGHRS, CDR2 YFSETQ. This CDR3 has 14 amino acids.

This clonotype showed up just a few times. J is TRBJ2-7 and V is TRBV20-1; 11 positions match TRBD2. V trimming: 8 bases; J trimming: 1 base; junction bases outside the gene matches: 4. Germline V lookup: CDR1 DFQATT, CDR2 SNEGSKA (reference sequence). CDR3 length: 13 amino acids. The CDR3 reads CSMRLAGSYEQYF. The CDR3 DNA reads TGCAGTATGAGACTAGCGGGATCCTACGAGCAGTACTTC.